This T cell receptor beta chain was documented in a study of blood T cell repertoires in COVID-19. Across the study: Acute and convalescent COVID-19 samples came from the United States, Italy and Spain.

Original methodology: It was from reference gene primer amplification that nucleated cell counts were estimated. Sequencing was performed with immunoSEQ multiplex PCR; in TCRdb, only in-frame clones are kept and a portion is missing. For V, J and clone size, that table is used; D and trimming come from the DNA. This sample has tens of thousands of clones, with roughly 86% found just once. This clone showed up just once. Sample: peripheral blood. The clonotype was recovered from a human donor with active COVID-19. The donor label of this sample is uncertain.

The CDR3, as DNA: TGCGCCAGCAGCTTGACCCTCCTGACTAGTGGGCACAATGAGCAGTTCTTC. Its protein product is CASSLTLLTSGHNEQFF. The gene calls are TRBV5-1 and TRBJ2-1; a weak D match, TRBD2 (6 bases). The CDR3 has 17 residues. Germline V gene data show CDR1 as SGHRS and CDR2 as YFSETQ. V was pared by 1 base and J by 5 bases, with 19 bases between.